This T cell receptor beta chain was sequenced in a study of PD-1 blockade in classical Hodgkin lymphoma. Overall study context: Nivolumab was administered to patients intravenously at 3 mg/kg every 2 weeks. General study results and limits: By C4D1, CD4+ diversity increased significantly, especially in complete responders. Healthy donors reportedly exceeded newly diagnosed patients in baseline TCR diversity.

Noted time point: cycle 4 day 1 (C4D1), after five to seven weeks of nivolumab. Relapses following autologous stem cell transplantation were seen in all patients, with brentuximab vedotin exposure varying. CDR3 size: 17 residues. Trimming removed 3 bases from V and 4 bases from J; junction bases left unmatched: 9. Per the germline V gene, CDR1 is KGHSH and CDR2 is LQKENI. Regarding this clone: No antigen is known for it.

The data were produced by immunoSEQ multiplex PCR, yet TCRdb's version contains in-frame clones alone and is incomplete. This repertoire shows more than 40,000 clones, approximately 78% found once; its top ten account for 37%. The chain carries TRBV18 and TRBJ2-6; TRBD1 agrees at 7 bases. The sample consisted of peripheral blood mononuclear cells (PBMCs), taken before the fourth cycle of nivolumab. The sequence was obtained from a human donor with classical Hodgkin lymphoma. CDR3 protein: CASSPRRQGGGANVLTF. Written as DNA, the CDR3 is TGTGCCAGCTCACCCCGACGACAGGGTGGGGGGGCCAACGTCCTGACTTTC.